These 15 T cell receptor beta chains were sequenced from one sample in a study of shared clonotypes between healthy human individuals. Sequencing used immunoSEQ multiplex PCR; TCRdb keeps in-frame clones, though not all of them. The sample includes roughly 520,000 clones, roughly 95% of them seen just once. Input material: naive CD4+ T cells sorted from blood. Specified subset: CD45RA+ positively selected. The source of these receptors is a woman in her twenties or thirties in good health.

This clone showed up just once. This chain links TRBV19 with TRBJ2-1; TRBD1 matches at 11 bases. V lost 5 bases, J lost 6 bases, and 12 bases stayed unmatched. CDR1 and CDR2 (germline): LNHDA, SQIVND (reference sequence). The CDR3 consists of 17 residues. The CDR3 coding sequence is TGTGCCAGTAGTCTCCATGGCGGGGGACAGGGGGTCAATGAGCAGTTCTTC. This encodes CASSLHGGGQGVNEQFF.

This chain uses TRBV7-2 with TRBJ2-5; 10 positions agree with TRBD2. With V trimmed by 6 bases and J by 4 bases, 8 bases remained unmatched. The CDR3 runs to 15 residues. Germline assignment: CDR1 SGHTA and CDR2 FQGNSA. CDR3 amino acids: CASSSALAGTETQYF. CDR3 nucleotides: TGTGCCAGCAGTTCTGCACTAGCGGGGACAGAGACCCAGTACTTC.

CDR3 protein: CASSYPSGENTGELFF. In nucleotides, the CDR3 is TGTGCCAGCAGTTATCCGTCAGGGGAGAACACCGGGGAGCTGTTTTTT. This chain uses TRBV27 with TRBJ2-2, with D maybe TRBD1 (6 bases). The CDR3 covers 16 residues. Germline V lookup: CDR1 MNHEY, CDR2 SMNVEV (reference sequence). V was shortened by 4 bases and J by 1 base, with 13 bases between the two germline ends.

A word on this clone: The same CDR3 also results from other DNA sequences found in this sample. The rearrangement links TRBV28 to TRBJ2-6, with D unresolved. Trimming shortened V by 6 bases and J by 1 base, and 1 base separated the two germline ends. The CDR3 loop spans 12 amino acids. From germline, CDR1 is MDHEN and CDR2 SYDVKM. Here the CDR3 reads CASRSGANVLTF. CDR3 DNA: TGTGCCAGCAGGTCTGGGGCCAACGTCCTGACTTTC.

The chain links TRBV2 to TRBJ1-4; perhaps TRBD1 as D (6 bases). Trimming took off 4 bases at V and 7 bases at J, with 10 bases between the two ends. The CDR3 length is 13 residues. Germline V gene sequence: CDR1 SNHLY, CDR2 FYNNEI. CDR3 sequence (DNA): TGTGCCAGCAGTGTAAGGGGGGGTGAAAAACTGTTTTTT. This encodes CASSVRGGEKLFF.

The chain recombines TRBV28 with TRBJ1-2; D unresolved. The CDR3 runs to 11 residues. Germline CDR1 is MDHEN and CDR2 is SYDVKM. V was trimmed by 3 bases and J by 7 bases, leaving 6 bases between them. The CDR3 is CASSLKFGYTF. The DNA for the CDR3 is TGTGCCAGCAGTTTGAAGTTTGGCTACACCTTC.

This chain uses TRBV28 with TRBJ1-5; TRBD1 matches at 8 bases. Per the germline V gene, CDR1 is MDHEN and CDR2 is SYDVKM. V was clipped by 2 bases and J by 6 bases; unmatched bases: 12. CDR3 size: 17 residues. CDR3 nucleotide sequence: TGTGCCAGCAGTTTAAGGGCCCAGGGGGCATGGGGTCAGCCCCAGCATTTT. Translated: CASSLRAQGAWGQPQHF.

The V gene is TRBV4-1, the J gene TRBJ2-3; 10 bases agree with TRBD2. CDR3 length: 15 residues. Germline CDR1 is MGHRA and CDR2 is YSYEKL. After removal of 6 bases from V and 1 base from J, the junction contained 4 bases not matched to a gene. The CDR3 nucleotides read TGCGCCAGCAGGCTCAGCGGGAGGGGCACAGATACGCAGTATTTT. Translation gives CASRLSGRGTDTQYF.

V and J are TRBV21-1 and TRBJ2-3; TRBD2, the D gene given by the table, was not confirmed from the DNA. TRBV21-1 is noted as a pseudogene. This CDR3 region has 18 residues. The CDR3 DNA sequence: TGTGCCAGCAGCACTCGGGGAGTAGCGGAGATCGGCACAGATACGCAGTATTTT. The encoded protein is CASSTRGVAEIGTDTQYF.

The rearrangement links TRBV5-1 to TRBJ2-7, with a weak D call TRBD2 (5 bases). V lost 1 base and J 6 bases, leaving 14 bases between the germline ends. The CDR3 totals 14 residues. CDR1 and CDR2 (germline): SGHRS, YFSETQ. CDR3 nucleotides: TGCGCCAGCAGCTTGCAGTCGGCTGAGGGCGAGCAGTACTTC. It codes for CASSLQSAEGEQYF.

The chain joins TRBV11-2 to TRBJ2-7; no clear D gene. This CDR3 region has 12 residues. Germline loops: CDR1 SGHAT, CDR2 FQNNGV. The V end lost 0 bases, the J end lost 6 bases, and 6 bases lay between the germline ends. As DNA, the CDR3 is TGTGCCAGCAGCTTAGATAACACCGAGCAGTACTTC. Amino acids: CASSLDNTEQYF. The whole variable domain, filled in from reference TRBV11-2 and TRBJ2-7, reads EAGVAQSPRYKIIEKRQSVAFWCNPISGHATLYWYQQILGQGPKLLIQFQNNGVVDDSQLPKDRFSAERLKGVDSTLKIQPAKLEDSAVYLCASSLDNTEQYFGPGTRLTVT.

The V gene is TRBV15, the J gene TRBJ1-5, with a possible D match to TRBD1 (6 bases). V gave up 1 base and J gave up 0 bases, with 16 bases separating them. This CDR3 has 18 amino acids. Germline V gives CDR1 LNHNV, CDR2 YYDKDF (reference sequence). The CDR3, as DNA: TGTGCCACCAGCAGAGGTTCGTGGGGGCTGAATAGCAATCAGCCCCAGCATTTT. Amino acid sequence: CATSRGSWGLNSNQPQHF. Full variable domain (rest looked up from reference TRBV15 and TRBJ1-5): DAMVIQNPRYQVTQFGKPVTLSCSQTLNHNVMYWYQQKSSQAPKLLFHYYDKDFNNEADTPDNFQSRRPNTSFCFLDIRSPGLGDTAMYLCATSRGSWGLNSNQPQHFGDGTRLSIL.

The gene calls are TRBV15 and TRBJ1-1; D uncertain. V dropped 8 bases and J dropped 3 bases, with 16 bases sitting between them. The CDR3 covers 14 residues. Germline CDR1 and CDR2: LNHNV and YYDKDF (reference sequence). For the CDR3, the DNA is TGTGCCACCGCAATCGGGCAGAGCCACACTGAAGCTTTCTTT. Translating gives CATAIGQSHTEAFF.

The CDR3 coding sequence is TGTGCCACCAGCAGACAGCGGCCGAATGAAAAACTGTTTTTT. Protein: CATSRQRPNEKLFF. The chain is built from TRBV15 and TRBJ1-4; D gene unclear. V was shortened by 2 bases and J by 5 bases, with 9 bases between the two germline ends. The CDR3 loop spans 14 amino acids. Germline V CDR1 and CDR2: LNHNV, YYDKDF (reference sequence). The entire variable domain, with the rest obtained from reference TRBV15 and TRBJ1-4, is as follows: DAMVIQNPRYQVTQFGKPVTLSCSQTLNHNVMYWYQQKSSQAPKLLFHYYDKDFNNEADTPDNFQSRRPNTSFCFLDIRSPGLGDTAMYLCATSRQRPNEKLFFGSGTQLSVL.

This chain uses TRBV4-2 with TRBJ1-5, with D possibly matching TRBD1 (5 bases). V was trimmed by 0 bases and J by 4 bases, leaving 10 bases between them. The CDR3 is 15 amino acids. The V gene's germline CDR1 is LGHNA and CDR2 YNFKEQ. As DNA, the CDR3 is TGTGCCAGCAGCCAAGAATCAACAGGTAATCAGCCCCAGCATTTT. It translates to CASSQESTGNQPQHF.